The 9 T cell receptor beta chains presented below share a single source sample, sequenced in a study of blood T cells in healthy people across ages. A second PCR, run for roughly 7 to 11 cycles, used a sample-barcoded 5' primer plus a J-beta primer mix. One entry per CDR3 protein, called by TCRdb with MiXCR from the 5' RACE reads. The sample records around 1.5 million distinct CDR3 sequences, around 35% being singletons. Sequencing was carried out using blood. The receptors were gathered from a woman in her 30s in good health.

This clonotype has a handful of counts. V is TRBV3-1 and J is TRBJ1-1, with D unresolved. There are 13 residues in the CDR3. The germline V gene encodes CDR1 LGHDT and CDR2 YNNKEL (reference sequence). V shed 5 bases and J shed 1 base, with 8 bases lying between them. This CDR3 is CASSEQRNTEAFF. The CDR3 region has the DNA TGTGCCAGCAGCGAACAAAGGAACACTGAAGCTTTCTTT.

This clonotype was counted between two and nine times. The genes are TRBV24-1 and TRBJ2-7; no firm D call. Per germline, CDR1 KGHDR and CDR2 SFDVKD. The CDR3 loop spans 15 amino acids. The V end was cut by 1 base, the J end by 0 bases, with 9 bases between. This chain's CDR3 is CATSDFGRASYEQYF. The DNA for the CDR3 is TGTGCCACCAGTGATTTCGGACGGGCCTCCTACGAGCAGTACTTC.

This clonotype was detected a few times. This sequence joins TRBV27 and TRBJ1-5, with TRBD1 matching over 9 bases. CDR1 MNHEY and CDR2 SMNVEV come from the germline V gene (reference sequence). CDR3 length: 19 residues. The J segment lost 2 bases and the V segment lost 5 bases, leaving 16 bases of the junction unmatched. The CDR3 sequence is CASSPYFSDRGYRNQPQHF. As DNA, the CDR3 is TGTGCCAGCAGTCCCTACTTTTCGGACAGGGGCTACCGCAATCAGCCCCAGCATTTT.

Comments on this clonotype: A read error may be the cause here, since a much bigger clone is one base away. This chain joins TRBV10-3 and TRBJ2-5; maybe TRBD1 (6 bases). Germline V gives CDR1 ENHRY, CDR2 SYGVKD. Trimming pared 10 bases from V and 5 bases from J, leaving 26 bases between. There are 16 residues in the CDR3. In DNA, the CDR3 is TGTGCCACCGCGACTACTTCAGGGGAGAGGCGGGAGACCCAGTACTTC. Translating it yields CATATTSGERRETQYF.

The chain carries TRBV4-2 and TRBJ2-7, with D hard to call. The CDR3 runs to 13 residues. The germline V and J ends were trimmed by 5 bases and 6 bases, with 14 bases remaining between them. In germline, CDR1 is LGHNA, CDR2 YNFKEQ. DNA of the CDR3: TGTGCCAGCAGCTGGGAAAAATTTGGCGAGCAGTACTTC. The encoded protein is CASSWEKFGEQYF.

The J gene is TRBJ2-7, the V gene TRBV9; 8 bases line up with TRBD2. Trimming removed 4 bases from V and 7 bases from J; junction bases left unmatched: 19. Germline V lookup: CDR1 SGDLS, CDR2 YYNGEE. CDR3 length: 17 amino acids. Here the CDR3 DNA reads TGTGCCAGCAGCCCAGGCGGTAGCGGGGTCCTGGGGAAGGAGCAGTACTTC. Encoded protein: CASSPGGSGVLGKEQYF.

In the case of this clonotype: A much bigger clone sits one base away, suggesting this may be a read error. The chain's CDR3 is CAGSFPGSEQFF. For the CDR3, the DNA is TGTGCCGGCAGCTTCCCCGGGAGCGAGCAGTTCTTC. V gene TRBV7-2 combines with J gene TRBJ2-1; weak D call: TRBD2 (6 bases). Germline V CDR1 and CDR2: SGHTA, FQGNSA. The CDR3 has 12 amino acids.

This clonotype was seen more than once but under ten times. The chain combines TRBV9 with TRBJ2-3, with unresolved D. Germline V lookup: CDR1 SGDLS, CDR2 YYNGEE. This CDR3 contains 16 residues. Trimming took off 4 bases at V and 0 bases at J, with 15 bases between the two ends. This chain's CDR3 is CASSLTYEESTDTQYF. In DNA, the CDR3 is TGTGCCAGCAGCTTAACGTACGAGGAGAGCACAGATACGCAGTATTTT.

The chain links TRBV20-1 to TRBJ1-1; possibly TRBD1 for D (5 bases). The CDR3 is 13 residues long. V dropped 5 bases and J dropped 5 bases, with 15 bases sitting between them. Germline CDR1 and CDR2: DFQATT and SNEGSKA (reference sequence). CDR3 residues: CSAFSRVGTEAFF. The CDR3 DNA follows: TGCAGTGCTTTTAGCAGGGTAGGGACTGAAGCTTTCTTT.